One and the same sample provided the 11 T cell receptor beta chains below, sequenced in a study of CD8+CD57+ T cells in acquired aplastic anemia. CDR3 and TCR beta VDJ profiling relied on genomic DNA as the template. TCRdb reprocessed the reads with MiXCR, giving one entry per CDR3 protein. The sample holds about 160,000 distinct CDR3 sequences, approximately 40% seen once. Specimen: sorted CD4+, CD8+, or CD8+CD57+ T cells (not recorded which) from PBMCs. The receptors originated from a human donor in good health.

This chain's CDR3 is CASSFYYGTGYGYTF. The CDR3 bases are TGCGCCAGCAGCTTCTACTACGGGACAGGCTATGGCTACACCTTC. This rearrangement joins TRBV5-1 to TRBJ1-2, with 8 positions matching TRBD1. After removal of 2 bases from V and 4 bases from J, the junction contained 7 bases not matched to a gene. Germline CDR1 reads SGHRS; CDR2 reads YFSETQ. The CDR3 is 15 residues long. Full variable domain (missing parts from reference TRBV5-1 and TRBJ1-2): KAGVTQTPRYLIKTRGQQVTLSCSPISGHRSVSWYQQTPGQGLQFLFEYFSETQRNKGNFPGRFSGRQFSNSRSEMNVSTLELGDSALYLCASSFYYGTGYGYTFGSGTRLTVV.

The genes are TRBV3-1 and TRBJ1-1; D is uncertain. CDR1 and CDR2 (germline): LGHDT, YNNKEL (reference sequence). V lost 1 base to trimming and J lost 4 bases, with 10 bases between them. The CDR3 runs 14 residues. CDR3 sequence: CASSQGISGTEAFF. CDR3 nucleotides: TGTGCCAGCAGCCAAGGGATATCCGGCACTGAAGCTTTCTTT.

This clonotype was counted once. The chain links TRBV29-1 to TRBJ2-5; 7 bases are shared with TRBD1. Germline assignment: CDR1 SQVTM and CDR2 ANQGSEA. V was pared by 7 bases and J by 4 bases, with 6 bases of the junction left unmatched. CDR3 size: 12 residues. The CDR3 DNA reads TGCAGCGCATCGACAGGGCGAGAGACCCAGTACTTC. Protein: CSASTGRETQYF.

V usage is TRBV28 and J usage is TRBJ1-1; 9 bases fit TRBD1. CDR3 length equals 15 residues. Trimming at V came to 4 bases and at J to 5 bases, leaving 8 bases not matched to a gene. The germline gives CDR1 MDHEN, CDR2 SYDVKM. The CDR3 here is CASSYYRGLRTEAFF. The CDR3 DNA reads as TGTGCCAGCAGTTATTACAGGGGGCTGAGGACTGAAGCTTTCTTT.

V and J are TRBV20-1 and TRBJ2-7, with 9 bases that match TRBD1. The length of the CDR3 is 13 residues. The germline gives CDR1 DFQATT, CDR2 SNEGSKA (reference sequence). Unmatched junction bases numbered 9, after V lost 6 bases and J lost 6 bases. The CDR3 protein is CSANRQGVSEQYF. The CDR3 DNA reads as TGCAGTGCCAATAGACAGGGGGTGAGCGAGCAGTACTTC.

This clonotype came up once. The J gene is TRBJ1-6, the V gene TRBV7-9; tentative D call: TRBD1 (5 bases). There are 15 residues in the CDR3. V was cut by 4 bases and J by 7 bases, with 14 bases left in between. Looked up from germline, CDR1 is SEHNR and CDR2 is FQNEAQ (reference sequence). The CDR3 coding sequence is TGTGCCAGCAGCTCCGACCGGGGCAGAAATTCACCCCTCCACTTT. This translates into CASSSDRGRNSPLHF. Combining the CDR3 with reference TRBV7-9 and TRBJ1-6 gives the whole variable domain DTGVSQNPRHKITKRGQNVTFRCDPISEHNRLYWYRQTLGQGPEFLTYFQNEAQLEKSRLLSDRFSAERPKGSFSTLEIQRTEQGDSAMYLCASSSDRGRNSPLHFGNGTRLTVT.

As for this clonotype: The junction and the germline gene differ at one end; a read error may be behind it. The chain uses TRBV24-1 and TRBJ2-1; 10 bases line up with TRBD2. The CDR3 runs to 16 residues. The germline V gene encodes CDR1 KGHDR and CDR2 SFDVKD. CDR3 nucleotide sequence: TGTGCCAGCAGTTTAGGTCGGACTAGCGGATACAATGAGCAGTTCTTC. Its translation is CASSLGRTSGYNEQFF.

The CDR3 loop reads CSVGESGEQYF. The DNA of the CDR3 is TGCAGCGTTGGGGAGTCCGGTGAGCAGTACTTC. This chain links TRBV29-1 with TRBJ2-7, with D tentatively TRBD2 (5 bases). Germline V gene data show CDR1 as SQVTM and CDR2 as ANQGSEA. V was cut by 4 bases and J by 7 bases, with 11 bases left in between. CDR3 length: 11 residues.

The J gene is TRBJ2-5, the V gene TRBV24-1; 9 nucleotides align to TRBD1. This CDR3 is 14 amino acids long. V lost 11 bases to trimming and J lost 5 bases; unmatched junction nucleotides: 11. The germline CDR1 and CDR2 sequences are KGHDR and SFDVKD. DNA for the CDR3: TGTGCCAGCAGGGACAGGGTGGTCAAGGAGACCCAGTACTTC. Residues: CASRDRVVKETQYF.

This clonotype was counted at least ten times. The chain combines TRBV13 with TRBJ1-1; D is unclear. Looked up from germline, CDR1 is PRHDT and CDR2 is FYEKMQ (reference sequence). The ends were cut back, 1 base at V and 5 bases at J, with 5 bases in the middle. This CDR3 has 12 residues. In DNA form, the CDR3 reads TGTGCCAGCAGCTTAGTGGGGACTGAAGCTTTCTTT. This translates into CASSLVGTEAFF.

This chain connects TRBV20-1 to TRBJ2-3; no definite D call. Germline values: CDR1 DFQATT, CDR2 SNEGSKA (reference sequence). The CDR3 sequence is 17 residues long. V lost 0 bases and J lost 2, with 18 bases in between. The CDR3 loop is CSARDPLTSTLTDTQYF. CDR3 in DNA: TGCAGTGCTAGAGATCCCCTGACGTCTACCCTCACAGATACGCAGTATTTT.